This TCR beta chain is from a study of T-cell memory formation after mild COVID-19. Via MiXCR, TCRdb re-called the 5' RACE reads, giving one row per CDR3 protein. The repertoire includes a few hundred thousand distinct CDR3 sequences, approximately 21% of them detected once, and approximately 12% sits in the top ten. V gave up 6 bases and J gave up 4 bases; unmatched junction bases: 9. The CDR3 sequence is 15 residues long. At least ten counts were recorded for this clonotype. The sequence came from an adult woman who had mild COVID-19 (a few samples of this study predate the infection). Cell type and time point are not known. The chain has TRBV12-3 or TRBV12-4 and TRBJ2-3, with TRBD1 matching 8 bases. The sequenced sample was PBMCs or a T cell subset sorted from them (not recorded which). For the CDR3, the DNA is TGTGCCAGCAGCCGACAGGGGTCAGTCGCAGATACGCAGTATTTT. It is translated as CASSRQGSVADTQYF.